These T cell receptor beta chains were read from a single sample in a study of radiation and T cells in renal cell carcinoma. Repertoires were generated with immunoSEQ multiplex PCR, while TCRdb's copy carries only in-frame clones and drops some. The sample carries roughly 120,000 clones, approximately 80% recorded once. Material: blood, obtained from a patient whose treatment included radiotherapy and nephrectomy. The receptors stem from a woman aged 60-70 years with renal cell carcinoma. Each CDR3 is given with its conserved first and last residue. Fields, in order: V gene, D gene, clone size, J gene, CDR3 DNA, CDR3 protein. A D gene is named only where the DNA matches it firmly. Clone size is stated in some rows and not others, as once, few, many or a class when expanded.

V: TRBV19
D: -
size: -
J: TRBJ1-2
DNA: TGTGCCAGTAGCCTAGGAGGGTCTAACTATGGCTACACCTTC
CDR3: CASSLGGSNYGYTF

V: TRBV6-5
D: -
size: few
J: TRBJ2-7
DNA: TGTGCCAGCAGTTACGACCAATCCTCCTACGAGCAGTACTTC
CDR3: CASSYDQSSYEQYF

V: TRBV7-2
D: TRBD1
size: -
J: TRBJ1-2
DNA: TGTGCCAGCAGCGTCGACAGGGGTAACAACTATGGCTACACCTTC
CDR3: CASSVDRGNNYGYTF

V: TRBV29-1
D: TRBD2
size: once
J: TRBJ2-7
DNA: TGCAGTACATTCGGTGGGCTAGCGGGAGGCCACTACGAGCAGTACTTC
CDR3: CSTFGGLAGGHYEQYF

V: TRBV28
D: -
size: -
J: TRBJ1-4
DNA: TGTGCCAGCAGTCCCCCCGTGGTGGGGGGCGGTAATGAAAAACTGTTTTTT
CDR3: CASSPPVVGGGNEKLFF

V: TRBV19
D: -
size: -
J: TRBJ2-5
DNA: TGTGCCAGTAGTATAGAACGAACAGGCGGTAGGGAGACCCAGTACTTC
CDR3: CASSIERTGGRETQYF

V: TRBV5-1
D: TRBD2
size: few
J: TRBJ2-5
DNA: TGCGCCAGCAGCTCACTAGCGGGGGGTGGTTTTGAGACCCAGTACTTC
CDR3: CASSSLAGGGFETQYF

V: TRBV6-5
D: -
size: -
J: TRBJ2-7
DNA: TGTGCCAGCAGCCATGATTACGAGCAGTACTTC
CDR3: CASSHDYEQYF

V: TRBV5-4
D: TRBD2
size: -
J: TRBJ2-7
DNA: TGTGCCAGCAGCTTTTTCGGCGGGGGCTCCTACGAGCAGTACTTC
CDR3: CASSFFGGGSYEQYF

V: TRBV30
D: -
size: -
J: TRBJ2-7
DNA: TGTGCCTGGAGTGTATCTGAGCGGCTCTACGAGCAGTACTTC
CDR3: CAWSVSERLYEQYF

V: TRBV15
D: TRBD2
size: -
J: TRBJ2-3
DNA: TGTGCCACCAGCAGAGGCAGGACTAGCGGGGGGCCCACAGATACGCAGTATTTT
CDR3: CATSRGRTSGGPTDTQYF

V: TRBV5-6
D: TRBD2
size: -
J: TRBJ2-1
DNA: TGTGCCAGCAGCTATGGGACTAGCGGATACAATGAGCAGTTCTTC
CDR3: CASSYGTSGYNEQFF

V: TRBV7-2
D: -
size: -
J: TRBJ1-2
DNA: TGTGCCAGCAGCCTCGGACTGGACTATGGCTACACCTTC
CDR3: CASSLGLDYGYTF

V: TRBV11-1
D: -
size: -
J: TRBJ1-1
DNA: TGTGCCAGCAGCTTACTGACAGCTTTGAACACTGAAGCTTTCTTT
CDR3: CASSLLTALNTEAFF

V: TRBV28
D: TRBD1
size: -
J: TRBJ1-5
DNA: TGTGCCAGCAGTTTGCCTCAGGGGGCGGGAAATCAGCCCCAGCATTTT
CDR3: CASSLPQGAGNQPQHF

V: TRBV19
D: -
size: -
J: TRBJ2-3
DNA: TGTGCCAGTAGTATAAGGGGGTCAGATACGCAGTATTTT
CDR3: CASSIRGSDTQYF

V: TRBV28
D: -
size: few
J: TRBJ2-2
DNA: TGTGCCAGCAGTCCCCGACTAAACACCGGGGAGCTGTTTTTT
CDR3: CASSPRLNTGELFF

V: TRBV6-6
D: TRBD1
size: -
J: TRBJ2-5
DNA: TGTGCCAGCAGTCCGGGACAGGGGTCCGAAGAGACCCAGTACTTC
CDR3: CASSPGQGSEETQYF

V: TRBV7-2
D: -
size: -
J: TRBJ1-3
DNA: TGTGCCAGCAGCTTACATGGCAGGGGAGGAAACACCATATATTTT
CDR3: CASSLHGRGGNTIYF

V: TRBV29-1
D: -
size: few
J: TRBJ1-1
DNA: TGCAGCGTTGTTCCCAACACGAACACTGAAGCTTTCTTT
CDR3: CSVVPNTNTEAFF

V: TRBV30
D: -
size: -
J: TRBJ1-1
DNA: TGTGCCTGGAGTAGACGTAAGGACACTGAAGCTTTCTTT
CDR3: CAWSRRKDTEAFF

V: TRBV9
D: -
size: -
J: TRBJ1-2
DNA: TGTGCCAGCAGCCCCATGTTTGACGGTGGCTACACCTTC
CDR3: CASSPMFDGGYTF

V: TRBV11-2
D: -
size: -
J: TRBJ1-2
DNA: TGTGCCAGCAGCCCCGGGCTTGGGGGCTACACCTTC
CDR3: CASSPGLGGYTF

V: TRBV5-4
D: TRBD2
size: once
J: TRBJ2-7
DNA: TGTGCCAGCAAGCGGGAGCGGGGTGACTACGAGCAGTACTTC
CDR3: CASKRERGDYEQYF

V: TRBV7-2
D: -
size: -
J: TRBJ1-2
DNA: TGTGCCAGCAGCCCCCCGAACAGGGCTGATGGCTACACCTTC
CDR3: CASSPPNRADGYTF

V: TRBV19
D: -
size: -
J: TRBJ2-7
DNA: TGTGCCAGTAGTATCAGGGCAGGCTCCTACGAGCAGTACTTC
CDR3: CASSIRAGSYEQYF

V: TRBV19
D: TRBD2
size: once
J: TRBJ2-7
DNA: TGTGCCAGTAGCAACCTAGCGGGGGCCTACGAGCAGTACTTC
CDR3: CASSNLAGAYEQYF

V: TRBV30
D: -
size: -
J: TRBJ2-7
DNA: TGTGCCTGGAGAGGGTCAAGCTACGAGCAGTACTTC
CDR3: CAWRGSSYEQYF

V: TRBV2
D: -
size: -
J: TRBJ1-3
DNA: TGTGCCAGCGGCGAGGGTCACCGAGGTTCTGGAAACACCATATATTTT
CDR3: CASGEGHRGSGNTIYF

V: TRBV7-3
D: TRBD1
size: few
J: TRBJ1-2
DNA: TGTGCCAGCAGCTTTGGACAGGGCTATGGCTACACCTTC
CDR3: CASSFGQGYGYTF

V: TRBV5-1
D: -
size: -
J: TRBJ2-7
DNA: TGCGCCAGCAGCTTGTTAAAAAGTGGTGGGCACGAGCAGTACTTC
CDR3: CASSLLKSGGHEQYF

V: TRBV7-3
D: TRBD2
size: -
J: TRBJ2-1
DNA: TGTGCCAGCAGCTCCATAGCGGGTGCGCTCCATGAGCAGTTCTTC
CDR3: CASSSIAGALHEQFF

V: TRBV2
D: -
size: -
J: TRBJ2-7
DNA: TGTGCCAGCAGTGAGGGATACCCCCCGGGGGAGCAGTACTTC
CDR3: CASSEGYPPGEQYF

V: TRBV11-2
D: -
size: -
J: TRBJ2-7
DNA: TGTGCCAGCAGCTCCTCCTACGAGCAGTACTTC
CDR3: CASSSSYEQYF

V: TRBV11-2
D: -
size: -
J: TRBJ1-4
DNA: TGTGCCAGCAGCCGGACACTTGGTAATGAAAAACTGTTTTTT
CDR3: CASSRTLGNEKLFF

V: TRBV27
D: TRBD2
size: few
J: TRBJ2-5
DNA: TGTGCCAGCAGTCGGACTAGCGGGCAAGAGACCCAGTACTTC
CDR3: CASSRTSGQETQYF

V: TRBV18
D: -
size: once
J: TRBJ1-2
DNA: TGTGCCAGCTCACCGCCAGGAGGGGACGGCTACACCTTC
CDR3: CASSPPGGDGYTF

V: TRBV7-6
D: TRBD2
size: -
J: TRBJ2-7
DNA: TGTGCCAGCAGTCCGACTAGCGGGTACGAGCAGTACTTC
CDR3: CASSPTSGYEQYF

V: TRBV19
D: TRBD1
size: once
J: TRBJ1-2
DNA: TGTGCCAGTAGTCGGACAGGGGAGGGCTACACCTTC
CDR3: CASSRTGEGYTF

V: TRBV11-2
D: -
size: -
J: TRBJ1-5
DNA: TGTGCCAGCAGCCGGGGGGGAGGCAATCAGCCCCAGCATTTT
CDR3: CASSRGGGNQPQHF

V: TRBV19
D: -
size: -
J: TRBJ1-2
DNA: TGTGCCAGTAGCAACCCCCCGGCGGGGTTACCTAAAGCGGATGGCTACACCTTC
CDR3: CASSNPPAGLPKADGYTF

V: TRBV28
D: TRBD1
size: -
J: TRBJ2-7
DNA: TGTGCCAGCAGTCAACCGGACAGGGACTACGAGCAGTACTTC
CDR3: CASSQPDRDYEQYF

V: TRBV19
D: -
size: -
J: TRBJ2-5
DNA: TGTGCCAGTAGTCCGGGACTCAGGAGGGGAGAGACCCAGTACTTC
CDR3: CASSPGLRRGETQYF

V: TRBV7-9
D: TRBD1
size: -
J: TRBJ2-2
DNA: TGTGCCAGGGAAACGGACAGGGGGATCCTCGACACCGGGGAGCTGTTTTTT
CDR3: CARETDRGILDTGELFF

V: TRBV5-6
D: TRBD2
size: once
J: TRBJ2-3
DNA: TGTGCCAGCAGCTGGGGGACTAGTTTGATGGATACGCAGTATTTT
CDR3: CASSWGTSLMDTQYF

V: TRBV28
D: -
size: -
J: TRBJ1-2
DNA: TGTGCCAGCAGGGGCGGGCACCACTACACCTTC
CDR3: CASRGGHHYTF

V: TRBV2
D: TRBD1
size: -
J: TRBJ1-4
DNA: TGTGCCAGCCGGGACAGGGGGCTAGAAAAACTGTTTTTT
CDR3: CASRDRGLEKLFF

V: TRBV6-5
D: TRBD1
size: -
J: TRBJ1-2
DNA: TGTGCCAGCAATACACGGACAGGGGGCGCGGTTAGCTACACCTTC
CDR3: CASNTRTGGAVSYTF

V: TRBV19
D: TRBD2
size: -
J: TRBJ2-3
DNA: TGTGCCAGTAGTGTGGGACTAGCGGGGGGCACAGATACGCAGTATTTT
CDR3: CASSVGLAGGTDTQYF